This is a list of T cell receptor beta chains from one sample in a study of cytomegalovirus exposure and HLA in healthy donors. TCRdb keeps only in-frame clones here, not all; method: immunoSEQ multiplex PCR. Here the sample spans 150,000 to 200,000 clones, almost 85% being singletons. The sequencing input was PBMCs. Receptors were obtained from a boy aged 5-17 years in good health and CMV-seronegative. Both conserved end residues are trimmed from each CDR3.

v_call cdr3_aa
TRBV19 ASSIRNSRVYGYT
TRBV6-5 ASSRRAGGSYEQY
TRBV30 AWTRGSGNTIY
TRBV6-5 ASSPRGSPYNEQF
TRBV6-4 ASSGQGGYGYT
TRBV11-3 ASSLQLGPLNEQF
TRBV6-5 ATDDYPNTGELF
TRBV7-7 ASSLVSGAGETQY
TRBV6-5 ASSPPGGDEQF
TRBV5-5 ASSLAMTAASNQPQH
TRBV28 ASSLVQGAEKLF
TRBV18 ASSPSVGTGEYEQY
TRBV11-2 ASSQIRGTYNEQF
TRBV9 ASSPTGRVVAEAF
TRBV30 AWSGAPREKLF
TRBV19 ASSIGTHRPYEQY
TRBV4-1 ASSRDSVWDEQY
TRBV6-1 ASSEAGGGPYGYT
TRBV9 ASSAIGGQETQY
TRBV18 ASSPLTGTGLNEQF
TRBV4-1 ASSQEEREAPSQNF
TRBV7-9 ASSSISYEQY
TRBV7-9 ASSLTEHSPLH
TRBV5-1 ASREVGDTQY
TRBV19 ASSHRQVLNEKLF
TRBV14 ASKSGIGGKLF
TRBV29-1 SVSRVDNYGYT
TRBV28 ASSLVSAGHGYT
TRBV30 AWSKGLAGAGNEQF
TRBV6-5 ASRPPGWNEQF
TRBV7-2 ASSFQGAILGNEQF
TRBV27 ASSLSSGRPPGTQY
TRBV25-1 ASSGTGYNSPLH
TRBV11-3 ASSLASGSFSGELF
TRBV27 ASSFRALGGATNEKLF